This T cell receptor beta chain was documented in a study of blood T cells in healthy people across ages. The study drew donors from healthy Caucasian individuals in Russia aged roughly 6 to 95. The germline V gene has CDR1 ENHRY and CDR2 SYGVKD. The CDR3 totals 14 residues. V was shortened by 0 bases and J by 3 bases, with 9 bases between the two germline ends. A second PCR of 7 to 11 cycles used a sample-barcoded 5' primer and a J-beta primer mix. Each cDNA molecule was tagged by a template-switch adaptor that had 12 random nucleotides. TCRdb called the 5' RACE reads again in MiXCR, with one record for every CDR3 protein. The data hold hundreds of thousands of distinct CDR3 sequences, with 40% to 60% observed a single time.

The receptor was derived from a man aged 25-40 years in good health. The sequenced material came from blood. The chain couples TRBV10-3 to TRBJ2-7; D is unresolved. The CDR3: CAISESPTHYEQYF. The CDR3 DNA follows: TGTGCCATCAGTGAGTCCCCCACCCACTACGAGCAGTACTTC.